The rows below give T cell receptor beta chains drawn from one sample of a study of vaccination effects on CD4 cells after COVID-19. No antigen has been assigned to these receptors. Sequencing was performed with immunoSEQ multiplex PCR; in TCRdb, only in-frame clones are kept and a portion is missing. The table includes about 60,000 clones, approximately 78% detected once. The sample consisted of CD4+ T cells from PBMCs cultured with HCoV-OC43 spike peptides, taken after COVID-19 vaccination. These TCRs come from a human donor who received a COVID-19 vaccine. The CDR3 runs from the conserved cysteine through the conserved F or W. The D gene is left open where the match is weak. Clone size, where shown, is once, few, many, or a class for clones that have expanded.

len: 14
abundance: NA
j_gene: TRBJ1-2
v_gene: TRBV18
d_gene: TRBD1
CDR3aa: CASSPTGDVYGYTF
CDR3nt: TGTGCCAGCTCTCCCACAGGGGATGTCTATGGCTACACCTTC

len: 19
abundance: NA
j_gene: TRBJ2-2
v_gene: TRBV6-4
d_gene: TRBD1
CDR3aa: CASSASPGQIRLGPGELFF
CDR3nt: TGTGCCAGCAGCGCCTCCCCGGGACAGATTCGCCTGGGCCCCGGGGAGCTGTTTTTT

len: 13
abundance: once
j_gene: TRBJ1-4
v_gene: TRBV10-3
d_gene: NA
CDR3aa: CAVGKQYGEKLFF
CDR3nt: TGTGCCGTAGGAAAGCAATATGGGGAAAAACTGTTTTTT

len: 13
abundance: NA
j_gene: TRBJ1-1
v_gene: TRBV12-5
d_gene: NA
CDR3aa: CASGQGRYTEAFF
CDR3nt: TGTGCTAGTGGCCAAGGACGGTACACTGAAGCTTTCTTT

len: 15
abundance: NA
j_gene: TRBJ1-5
v_gene: TRBV6-5
d_gene: TRBD1
CDR3aa: CASSTGTARTQPQHF
CDR3nt: TGTGCCAGCAGTACCGGGACAGCTAGAACCCAGCCCCAGCATTTT

len: 14
abundance: NA
j_gene: TRBJ1-2
v_gene: TRBV6-6
d_gene: NA
CDR3aa: CASSYSAGREGYTF
CDR3nt: TGTGCCAGCAGTTACTCGGCGGGACGGGAAGGCTACACCTTC

len: 13
abundance: NA
j_gene: TRBJ1-3
v_gene: TRBV6-5
d_gene: NA
CDR3aa: CASSRGDGNTIYF
CDR3nt: TGTGCCAGCAGCAGGGGCGATGGAAACACCATATATTTT

len: 14
abundance: NA
j_gene: TRBJ2-2
v_gene: TRBV11-3
d_gene: TRBD1
CDR3aa: CASSTGQGNGELFF
CDR3nt: TGTGCCAGCAGCACCGGACAGGGGAACGGGGAGCTGTTTTTT

len: 13
abundance: once
j_gene: TRBJ1-1
v_gene: TRBV29-1
d_gene: NA
CDR3aa: CSVLGTQNTEAFF
CDR3nt: TGCAGCGTCCTCGGGACCCAGAACACTGAAGCTTTCTTT

len: 18
abundance: NA
j_gene: TRBJ2-2
v_gene: TRBV19
d_gene: TRBD1
CDR3aa: CASSTHHGGRGLSGELFF
CDR3nt: TGTGCCAGTAGTACCCACCACGGAGGCAGGGGGCTTAGCGGGGAGCTGTTTTTT

len: 15
abundance: NA
j_gene: TRBJ1-6
v_gene: TRBV5-1
d_gene: NA
CDR3aa: CASSLDGGDNSPLHF
CDR3nt: TGCGCCAGCAGCTTGGACGGTGGGGATAATTCACCCCTCCACTTT

len: 14
abundance: NA
j_gene: TRBJ2-6
v_gene: TRBV2
d_gene: NA
CDR3aa: CASQGSMGANVLTF
CDR3nt: TGTGCCAGTCAGGGGTCAATGGGGGCCAACGTCCTGACTTTC

len: 15
abundance: NA
j_gene: TRBJ2-3
v_gene: TRBV6-4
d_gene: TRBD1
CDR3aa: CASPPPDRSGDTQYF
CDR3nt: TGTGCCAGCCCGCCTCCGGACAGGTCAGGGGATACGCAGTATTTT

len: 15
abundance: NA
j_gene: TRBJ1-3
v_gene: TRBV30
d_gene: NA
CDR3aa: CAWSSHSGSGNTIYF
CDR3nt: TGTGCCTGGAGTTCTCATTCAGGGTCTGGAAACACCATATATTTT

len: 17
abundance: NA
j_gene: TRBJ1-6
v_gene: TRBV30
d_gene: NA
CDR3aa: CAWSSDRQGGRNSPLHF
CDR3nt: TGTGCCTGGAGCAGTGATAGGCAGGGAGGACGGAATTCACCCCTCCACTTT

len: 14
abundance: few
j_gene: TRBJ2-2
v_gene: TRBV6-6
d_gene: NA
CDR3aa: CASSDRITTGELFF
CDR3nt: TGTGCCAGCAGTGACAGGATTACCACCGGGGAGCTGTTTTTT

len: 16
abundance: NA
j_gene: TRBJ2-1
v_gene: TRBV19
d_gene: NA
CDR3aa: CASSTTGLSSYNEQFF
CDR3nt: TGTGCCAGTAGTACTACCGGACTCAGCTCCTACAATGAGCAGTTCTTC

len: 16
abundance: NA
j_gene: TRBJ2-1
v_gene: TRBV2
d_gene: TRBD1
CDR3aa: CASSPDRVGSYNEQFF
CDR3nt: TGTGCCAGCAGTCCTGACAGGGTGGGGTCCTACAATGAGCAGTTCTTC

len: 16
abundance: NA
j_gene: TRBJ1-1
v_gene: TRBV2
d_gene: NA
CDR3aa: CASSPTQRTVNTEAFF
CDR3nt: TGTGCCAGCAGCCCCACCCAAAGGACAGTGAACACTGAAGCTTTCTTT

len: 14
abundance: NA
j_gene: TRBJ1-3
v_gene: TRBV7-9
d_gene: TRBD1
CDR3aa: CASSHDRAGNTIYF
CDR3nt: TGTGCCAGCAGCCACGACAGGGCCGGAAACACCATATATTTT

len: 15
abundance: NA
j_gene: TRBJ2-1
v_gene: TRBV6-5
d_gene: NA
CDR3aa: CASGKHRPSYNEQFF
CDR3nt: TGTGCCAGCGGCAAACATCGGCCCTCCTACAATGAGCAGTTCTTC

len: 13
abundance: NA
j_gene: TRBJ2-2
v_gene: TRBV10-1
d_gene: TRBD1
CDR3aa: CASRTGDTGELFF
CDR3nt: TGCGCCAGCAGGACAGGGGACACCGGGGAGCTGTTTTTT

len: 13
abundance: NA
j_gene: TRBJ1-1
v_gene: TRBV30
d_gene: NA
CDR3aa: CAWRGATNTEAFF
CDR3nt: TGTGCCTGGAGGGGGGCGACCAACACTGAAGCTTTCTTT

len: 13
abundance: NA
j_gene: TRBJ1-1
v_gene: TRBV4-3
d_gene: NA
CDR3aa: CASSQERQGKAFF
CDR3nt: TGCGCCAGCAGCCAAGAGCGGCAGGGGAAAGCTTTCTTT

len: 13
abundance: NA
j_gene: TRBJ1-6
v_gene: TRBV29-1
d_gene: NA
CDR3aa: CSVGQNLNSPLHF
CDR3nt: TGCAGCGTCGGACAGAACCTTAATTCACCCCTCCACTTT

len: 15
abundance: NA
j_gene: TRBJ1-5
v_gene: TRBV18
d_gene: TRBD1
CDR3aa: CASSQAGQLNQPQHF
CDR3nt: TGTGCCAGCTCACAGGCGGGACAGCTCAATCAGCCCCAGCATTTT

len: 13
abundance: NA
j_gene: TRBJ1-6
v_gene: TRBV6-6
d_gene: NA
CDR3aa: CASSYSYNSPLHF
CDR3nt: TGTGCCAGCAGTTACAGTTATAATTCACCCCTCCACTTT

len: 17
abundance: NA
j_gene: TRBJ2-2
v_gene: TRBV19
d_gene: TRBD2
CDR3aa: CASIHSSSGGYTGELFF
CDR3nt: TGTGCCAGTATCCATTCCTCTAGCGGGGGTTACACCGGGGAGCTGTTTTTT

len: 13
abundance: NA
j_gene: TRBJ2-5
v_gene: TRBV24-1
d_gene: NA
CDR3aa: CATSDPGEETQYF
CDR3nt: TGTGCCACCAGTGACCCAGGTGAAGAGACCCAGTACTTC

len: 15
abundance: few
j_gene: TRBJ1-2
v_gene: TRBV4-1
d_gene: NA
CDR3aa: CASSQEIRRIYGYTF
CDR3nt: TGCGCCAGCAGCCAAGAGATCAGGCGGATCTATGGCTACACCTTC

len: 15
abundance: NA
j_gene: TRBJ1-1
v_gene: TRBV7-2
d_gene: NA
CDR3aa: CASSSVPGPGTEAFF
CDR3nt: TGTGCCAGCAGCTCGGTACCGGGGCCAGGGACTGAAGCTTTCTTT

len: 17
abundance: NA
j_gene: TRBJ2-5
v_gene: TRBV7-2
d_gene: TRBD2
CDR3aa: CASSLGASGGGQETQYF
CDR3nt: TGTGCCAGCAGCTTAGGGGCTAGCGGGGGAGGCCAAGAGACCCAGTACTTC

len: 14
abundance: NA
j_gene: TRBJ2-2
v_gene: TRBV4-3
d_gene: NA
CDR3aa: CASSQEINTGELFF
CDR3nt: TGCGCCAGCAGCCAAGAAATAAACACCGGGGAGCTGTTTTTT

len: 13
abundance: few
j_gene: TRBJ1-4
v_gene: TRBV4-2
d_gene: NA
CDR3aa: CASSQGENEKLFF
CDR3nt: TGTGCCAGCAGCCAAGGCGAAAATGAAAAACTGTTTTTT

len: 14
abundance: NA
j_gene: TRBJ2-3
v_gene: TRBV10-3
d_gene: NA
CDR3aa: CAISESAATDTQYF
CDR3nt: TGTGCCATCAGTGAGTCTGCAGCCACAGATACGCAGTATTTT

len: 15
abundance: NA
j_gene: TRBJ1-5
v_gene: TRBV15
d_gene: TRBD1
CDR3aa: CATSRVQGSNQPQHF
CDR3nt: TGTGCCACCAGCAGAGTACAGGGGAGCAATCAGCCCCAGCATTTT

len: 13
abundance: NA
j_gene: TRBJ2-3
v_gene: TRBV29-1
d_gene: NA
CDR3aa: CSVDRSGSDTQYF
CDR3nt: TGCAGCGTAGACAGGTCCGGGTCGGATACGCAGTATTTT

len: 14
abundance: few
j_gene: TRBJ2-5
v_gene: TRBV6-5
d_gene: NA
CDR3aa: CASRRRVEGETQYF
CDR3nt: TGTGCCAGCAGGCGAAGGGTCGAGGGTGAGACCCAGTACTTC

len: 15
abundance: once
j_gene: TRBJ1-5
v_gene: TRBV7-5
d_gene: NA
CDR3aa: CARSPGQGRWQPQHF
CDR3nt: TGTGCCAGAAGCCCGGGACAGGGACGGTGGCAGCCCCAGCATTTT

len: 17
abundance: NA
j_gene: TRBJ2-2
v_gene: TRBV3-1/TRBV3-2
d_gene: NA
CDR3aa: CASSHGLTGRGTGELFF
CDR3nt: TGTGCCAGCAGCCATGGACTCACCGGAAGGGGGACCGGGGAGCTGTTTTTT

len: 15
abundance: NA
j_gene: TRBJ1-4
v_gene: TRBV4-1
d_gene: NA
CDR3aa: CASSLEGQGNEKLFF
CDR3nt: TGCGCCAGCAGCCTAGAAGGCCAGGGTAATGAAAAACTGTTTTTT

len: 15
abundance: NA
j_gene: TRBJ2-2
v_gene: TRBV19
d_gene: TRBD1
CDR3aa: CASSILQGDTGELFF
CDR3nt: TGTGCCAGTAGTATACTCCAGGGGGATACCGGGGAGCTGTTTTTT

len: 14
abundance: NA
j_gene: TRBJ2-3
v_gene: TRBV19
d_gene: NA
CDR3aa: CASNRGSFGDTQYF
CDR3nt: TGTGCCAGTAATCGGGGGTCCTTCGGTGATACGCAGTATTTT

len: 17
abundance: NA
j_gene: TRBJ1-1
v_gene: TRBV19
d_gene: TRBD1
CDR3aa: CASSPSKGGVRNTEAFF
CDR3nt: TGTGCCAGTTCCCCGTCGAAAGGGGGCGTTAGGAACACTGAAGCTTTCTTT

len: 16
abundance: NA
j_gene: TRBJ1-2
v_gene: TRBV11-2
d_gene: NA
CDR3aa: CASSLESEEANYGYTF
CDR3nt: TGTGCCAGCAGCTTGGAGTCCGAAGAAGCTAACTATGGCTACACCTTC

len: 14
abundance: few
j_gene: TRBJ1-3
v_gene: TRBV18
d_gene: NA
CDR3aa: CASFTLQGGNTIYF
CDR3nt: TGTGCCAGCTTCACCTTACAGGGCGGAAACACCATATATTTT

len: 9
abundance: NA
j_gene: TRBJ2-1
v_gene: TRBV2
d_gene: NA
CDR3aa: CARENRPFF
CDR3nt: TGTGCCAGGGAAAACAGACCGTTCTTC

len: 13
abundance: NA
j_gene: TRBJ2-2
v_gene: TRBV24-1
d_gene: NA
CDR3aa: CATRRGVTGELFF
CDR3nt: TGTGCCACCAGGCGAGGGGTTACCGGGGAGCTGTTTTTT

len: 17
abundance: NA
j_gene: TRBJ2-4
v_gene: TRBV5-1
d_gene: TRBD1
CDR3aa: CASSLGRQGLAKNIQYF
CDR3nt: TGCGCCAGCAGCTTGGGAAGACAGGGGTTAGCCAAAAACATTCAGTACTTC

len: 13
abundance: NA
j_gene: TRBJ2-3
v_gene: TRBV4-3
d_gene: NA
CDR3aa: CASSRESTDTQYF
CDR3nt: TGCGCCAGCAGCCGAGAAAGCACAGATACGCAGTATTTT